Below, 22 T cell receptor beta chains from the same sample are listed, as sequenced in a study of identical twins. One entry per CDR3 protein results from TCRdb running MiXCR on the 5' RACE reads. The sample includes about 210,000 distinct CDR3 sequences, roughly 9.4% of them seen just once. What was sequenced was memory (CD45RO+) T cells sorted from blood. Receptors originate from a woman aged 18-29 years in good health.

There are a few counts of this clonotype. This chain links TRBV20-1 with TRBJ2-1; 7 bases map to TRBD2. This CDR3 has 14 residues. V lost 3 bases to trimming and J lost 4 bases; unmatched junction nucleotides: 6. Germline V gives CDR1 DFQATT, CDR2 SNEGSKA (reference sequence). DNA of the CDR3: TGCAGTGCTAGCATAGCGGGTTCTTACAATGAGCAGTTCTTC. Translating gives CSASIAGSYNEQFF.

This sequence joins TRBV7-6 and TRBJ2-6; maybe TRBD2 (6 bases). This CDR3 region has 17 residues. CDR1 and CDR2 from the germline V gene are SGHVS and FNYEAQ. Trimming took 1 base from V and 0 from J, leaving 10 bases between them. As DNA, the CDR3 is TGTGCCAGCAGCTTAGTGGCGGGGCCCTCTGGGGCCAACGTCCTGACTTTC. Translating it yields CASSLVAGPSGANVLTF. Full variable domain (rest looked up from reference TRBV7-6 and TRBJ2-6): GAGVSQSPRYKVTKRGQDVALRCDPISGHVSLYWYRQALGQGPEFLTYFNYEAQQDKSGLPNDRFSAERPEGSISTLTIQRTEQRDSAMYRCASSLVAGPSGANVLTFGAGSRLTVL.

About this clonotype itself: Compared with germline, one end of the junction differs, possibly owing to a read error. V gene TRBV5-6 combines with J gene TRBJ2-1; unclear D gene. Germline V lookup: CDR1 SGHDT, CDR2 YYEEEE. This CDR3 region has 14 residues. The CDR3 loop is CAISPGLAYNEQFF. The CDR3 coding sequence is TGTGCCATCAGCCCCGGCCTCGCCTACAATGAGCAGTTCTTC. Variable domain in full (rest from reference TRBV5-6 and TRBJ2-1): DAGVTQSPTHLIKTRGQQVTLRCSPKSGHDTVSWYQQALGQGPQFIFQYYEEEERQRGNFPDRFSGHQFPNYSSELNVNALLLGDSALYLCAISPGLAYNEQFFGPGTRLTVL.

The J gene is TRBJ2-7, the V gene TRBV7-8; 8 bases line up with TRBD1. V trimming: 5 bases; J trimming: 2 bases; junction bases outside the gene matches: 8. Germline V gives CDR1 SGHVS, CDR2 FQNEAQ. The CDR3 is made up of 15 amino acids. In nucleotides, the CDR3 is TGTGCCAGCAGCCCTCGGACAGGGAAGACCTACGAGCAGTACTTC. Translation gives CASSPRTGKTYEQYF.

This clonotype has a handful of counts. The rearrangement joins TRBV5-1 to TRBJ1-1; 9 nucleotides agree with TRBD1. With V trimmed by 3 bases and J by 10 bases, 13 bases remained unmatched. Germline CDR1 reads SGHRS; CDR2 reads YFSETQ. The CDR3 is made up of 15 amino acids. The CDR3 nucleotides read TGCGCCAGCAGCTGGCGGGACAGGGACTCGTCGGGAGCTTTCTTT. It specifies CASSWRDRDSSGAFF.

This clonotype was seen repeatedly, ten times or more. This chain joins TRBV9 and TRBJ2-2; tentatively, D is TRBD1 (5 bases). The ends were cut back, 4 bases at V and 4 bases at J, with 11 bases in the middle. This CDR3 has 14 amino acids. CDR1 is SGDLS, CDR2 YYNGEE, per germline. The CDR3 DNA is TGTGCCAGCAGCCCTAATAGGGGCACCGGGGAGCTGTTTTTT. Its translation is CASSPNRGTGELFF.

This clonotype was seen a handful of times. The chain employs TRBV5-1 and TRBJ2-5, with D perhaps matching TRBD2 (5 bases). Trimming shortened V by 4 bases and J by 6 bases, and 10 bases separated the two germline ends. Germline V gene data show CDR1 as SGHRS and CDR2 as YFSETQ. The CDR3 runs 12 residues. CDR3: CASSLNGKTQYF. DNA of the CDR3: TGCGCCAGCAGCCTTAACGGGAAGACCCAGTACTTC.

The chain employs TRBV20-1 and TRBJ2-3; 7 nucleotides match TRBD2. The CDR3 covers 12 residues. CDR1 is DFQATT and CDR2 is SNEGSKA in the germline V gene (reference sequence). J was trimmed by 7 bases and V by 7 bases; bases with no gene match: 8. CDR3 bases: TGCAGTGGGGAGACTAGCCGAAATACGCAGTATTTT. As protein: CSGETSRNTQYF.

The CDR3 is CASSSQESTDTQYF. The CDR3 DNA reads as TGCGCCAGCAGCTCCCAGGAAAGCACAGATACGCAGTATTTT. The chain employs TRBV5-1 and TRBJ2-3; D gene ambiguous. The CDR3 has 14 residues. V dropped 3 bases and J dropped 0 bases, with 8 bases sitting between them. CDR1 and CDR2 from the germline V gene are SGHRS and YFSETQ.

In its sample, this clonotype was seen many times. The V call is TRBV20-1, the J call TRBJ2-1; 7 nucleotides match TRBD2. The CDR3 has 17 amino acids. J lost 3 bases, V lost 3 bases, and 14 bases had no gene match. Germline V gene sequence: CDR1 DFQATT, CDR2 SNEGSKA (reference sequence). The CDR3, as DNA: TGCAGTGCTAGCAACAAGCGGGAACCGGACCTCTACAATGAGCAGTTCTTC. It is translated as CSASNKREPDLYNEQFF.

This clonotype was detected ten times or more. CDR3 nucleotide sequence: TGCGCCAGCAGCTCGACGGGACGGCCGAACACTGAAGCTTTCTTT. It is translated as CASSSTGRPNTEAFF. The V gene is TRBV5-1, the J gene TRBJ1-1; tentative D call: TRBD1 (5 bases). Trimming cost V 3 bases and J 1 base, with 13 bases left between them. Germline CDR1 reads SGHRS; CDR2 reads YFSETQ. This CDR3 is built from 15 residues.

There are many counts of this clonotype. The gene calls are TRBV7-9 and TRBJ2-1, with D hard to call. CDR1 is SEHNR and CDR2 is FQNEAQ in the germline V gene (reference sequence). CDR3 length: 13 amino acids. The V gene lost 5 bases and the J gene lost 4 bases, with 9 bases spanning the gap. CDR3 protein: CASSLLGYNEQFF. In DNA form, the CDR3 reads TGTGCCAGCAGCCTACTCGGTTACAATGAGCAGTTCTTC.

This clonotype has a handful of counts. This rearrangement joins TRBV20-1 to TRBJ1-2, with 8 positions matching TRBD1. CDR3 length equals 13 residues. V shed 2 bases and J 7 bases; nucleotides not matched to a gene: 6. Germline CDR1 reads DFQATT; CDR2 reads SNEGSKA (reference sequence). Written as DNA, the CDR3 is TGCAGTGCTAGATTACAGGGGGGTGGTGGCTACACCTTC. This encodes CSARLQGGGGYTF.

The chain combines TRBV15 with TRBJ2-5; no clear D. CDR1 LNHNV and CDR2 YYDKDF come from the germline V gene (reference sequence). Between the trimmed V and J ends, which lost 0 bases and 7 bases, there was a span of 6 bases. The CDR3 contains 12 residues. CDR3 residues: CATSRDRRTQYF. CDR3 DNA: TGTGCCACCAGCAGAGATCGGAGGACCCAGTACTTC.

The sample holds a few counts of this clonotype. The chain has TRBV12-3 or TRBV12-4 and TRBJ1-2; 7 bases align to TRBD1. The trim removed 5 bases at V and 2 bases at J, leaving 8 bases unmatched. The CDR3 extends over 15 amino acids. In nucleotides, the CDR3 is TGTGCCAGCAGTCTTTCTTCGACAGGGAACTATGGCTACACCTTC. Encoded protein: CASSLSSTGNYGYTF.

This clonotype occurred many times. The V call is TRBV12-3 or TRBV12-4, the J call TRBJ2-3; TRBD2 is a possible D gene (5 bases). The germline V and J ends were trimmed by 6 bases and 6 bases, with 16 bases remaining between them. This CDR3 has 14 amino acids. CDR3 amino acids: CASSDRGGGDTQYF. CDR3 nucleotides: TGTGCCAGCAGCGACCGAGGTGGCGGGGATACGCAGTATTTT.

This clonotype has a count of ten or more. The V gene is TRBV12-3 or TRBV12-4, the J gene TRBJ1-1, with 7 positions matching TRBD1. The J segment lost 7 bases and the V segment lost 6 bases, leaving 14 bases of the junction unmatched. The CDR3 is 15 amino acids. The CDR3 loop reads CASSPRTNRGREAFF. The CDR3 DNA is TGTGCCAGCAGCCCCCGAACCAACAGGGGACGTGAAGCTTTCTTT.

Many counts were recorded for this clonotype. This chain uses TRBV20-1 with TRBJ2-1; 9 bases line up with TRBD2. The junction had 4 bases not matched to a gene; V was cut back by 1 base and J by 6 bases. The germline V gene encodes CDR1 DFQATT and CDR2 SNEGSKA (reference sequence). CDR3 length: 14 residues. In DNA, the CDR3 is TGCAGTGCTAGAGGGACTAGCGAGTCCAATGAGCAGTTCTTC. The encoded protein is CSARGTSESNEQFF.

This clonotype was counted at least ten times. This chain uses TRBV5-6 with TRBJ2-1; no reliable D call. This CDR3 has 12 amino acids. V was clipped by 3 bases and J by 9 bases, with 10 bases between them. The germline CDR1 and CDR2 sequences are SGHDT and YYEEEE. CDR3 DNA sequence: TGTGCCAGCAGCTATCCTGTGGGTGAGCAGTTCTTC. It is translated as CASSYPVGEQFF. Full variable domain (outside the CDR3, taken from reference TRBV5-6 and TRBJ2-1): DAGVTQSPTHLIKTRGQQVTLRCSPKSGHDTVSWYQQALGQGPQFIFQYYEEEERQRGNFPDRFSGHQFPNYSSELNVNALLLGDSALYLCASSYPVGEQFFGPGTRLTVL.

This clonotype was found a few times. The V call is TRBV3-1, the J call TRBJ1-4; tentative D call: TRBD1 (6 bases). The CDR3 is made up of 15 amino acids. Trimming shortened V by 3 bases and J by 7 bases, and 15 bases separated the two germline ends. Germline CDR1 reads LGHDT; CDR2 reads YNNKEL (reference sequence). CDR3 DNA: TGTGCCAGCAGCCAGCCCCTTGGGGGCGGTGAAAAACTGTTTTTT. This translates into CASSQPLGGGEKLFF.

This clonotype was seen at least ten times. The chain combines TRBV10-3 with TRBJ2-3; TRBD2 matches at 11 bases. CDR3 length: 16 amino acids. After removal of 0 bases from V and 8 bases from J, the junction contained 7 bases not matched to a gene. Germline V CDR1 and CDR2: ENHRY, SYGVKD. The CDR3 region is CAISESNRLAGGTQYF. CDR3 nucleotides: TGTGCCATCAGTGAGTCGAATCGGCTAGCGGGGGGTACGCAGTATTTT.

This clonotype showed up just a few times. V is TRBV9 and J is TRBJ1-4, with unresolved D. Germline CDR1 and CDR2: SGDLS and YYNGEE. The ends were cut back, 4 bases at V and 4 bases at J, with 8 bases in the middle. CDR3 length: 13 amino acids. The CDR3 region is CASSPTGNEKLFF. In DNA form, the CDR3 reads TGTGCCAGCAGCCCCACGGGTAATGAAAAACTGTTTTTT.